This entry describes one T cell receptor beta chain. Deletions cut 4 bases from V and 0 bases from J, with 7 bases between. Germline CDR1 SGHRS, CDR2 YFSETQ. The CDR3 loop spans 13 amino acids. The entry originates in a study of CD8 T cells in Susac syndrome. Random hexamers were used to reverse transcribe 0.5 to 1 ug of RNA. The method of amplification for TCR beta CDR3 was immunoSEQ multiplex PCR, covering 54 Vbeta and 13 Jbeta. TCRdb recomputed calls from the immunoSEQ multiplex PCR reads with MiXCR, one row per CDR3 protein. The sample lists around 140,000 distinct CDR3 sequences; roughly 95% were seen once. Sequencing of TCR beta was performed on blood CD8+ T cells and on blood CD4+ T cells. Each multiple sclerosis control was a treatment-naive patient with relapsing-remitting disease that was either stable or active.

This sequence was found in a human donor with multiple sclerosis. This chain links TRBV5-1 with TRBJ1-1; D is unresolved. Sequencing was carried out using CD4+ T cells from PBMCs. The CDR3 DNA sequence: TGCGCCAGCAGCCCAAACATGAACACTGAAGCTTTCTTT. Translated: CASSPNMNTEAFF.